The 27 T cell receptor beta chains below all came from one sample that was sequenced in a study of blood T cell repertoires in COVID-19. Sequencing was performed with immunoSEQ multiplex PCR; in TCRdb, only in-frame clones are kept and a portion is missing. Of a few hundred thousand clones in the sample, roughly 90% are singletons; the top ten hold 1%. The specimen was PBMCs or T cells enriched from blood (not recorded which). Receptors originate from a woman aged 30 to 39 who had been exposed to COVID-19.

This rearrangement joins TRBV15 to TRBJ1-4; possibly TRBD1 for D (5 bases). Germline loops: CDR1 LNHNV, CDR2 YYDKDF (reference sequence). The V end lost 0 bases, the J end lost 10 bases, and 9 bases lay between the germline ends. This CDR3 contains 13 residues. Here the CDR3 reads CATSRDLGGKLFF. As DNA, the CDR3 is TGTGCCACCAGCAGAGATTTGGGGGGAAAACTGTTTTTT.

CDR3 nucleotide sequence: TGTGCCAGTAGTCCGACAGGGCCTAATGAAAAACTGTTTTTT. Protein product: CASSPTGPNEKLFF. V is TRBV19 and J is TRBJ1-4, with TRBD1 matching 7 bases. The CDR3 runs 14 residues. CDR1 and CDR2 (germline): LNHDA, SQIVND (reference sequence). V dropped 5 bases and J dropped 3; count of bases not matched to a gene: 3.

The V call is TRBV11-3, the J call TRBJ2-7; 10 bases agree with TRBD2. This CDR3 is 16 amino acids long. Germline V gene lookup returns CDR1 SGHNT and CDR2 YENEEA. With 4 bases clipped from V and 4 bases from J, the junction kept 10 bases outside the gene matches. CDR3 bases: TGTGCCAGCAGCTCCCCGGGCGCTAGCGGGAGTTACGAGCAGTACTTC. Amino acid sequence: CASSSPGASGSYEQYF.

The chain recombines TRBV6-5 with TRBJ1-5; 7 bases agree with TRBD1. The CDR3 length is 15 residues. Looked up from germline, CDR1 is MNHEY and CDR2 is SVGAGI. Trimming at V came to 4 bases and at J to 3 bases, leaving 6 bases not matched to a gene. The CDR3 DNA reads as TGTGCCAGCAGTTTCCAGGGGGGTTTCAATCAGCCCCAGCATTTT. Its translation: CASSFQGGFNQPQHF.

The genes are TRBV12-3 or TRBV12-4 and TRBJ2-7, with TRBD2 matching over 7 bases. The V segment lost 8 bases and the J segment 3 bases; nucleotides outside the gene matches: 1. This CDR3 spans 11 amino acids. This CDR3 is CASWGGYEQYF. The CDR3 coding sequence is TGTGCCAGCTGGGGGGGCTACGAGCAGTACTTC.

This clone was seen repeatedly, ten times or more. The V and J genes are TRBV7-2 and TRBJ1-2; TRBD1 might be the D (5 bases). From germline, CDR1 is SGHTA and CDR2 FQGNSA. With 7 bases removed from V and 4 bases from J, the gap between germline ends came to 13 bases. The CDR3 is 13 amino acids. The DNA for the CDR3 is TGTGCCAGCACCCAGGGATCGGGCTATGGCTACACCTTC. Its translation is CASTQGSGYGYTF.

This clone has more than one count but fewer than ten. The V and J genes are TRBV12-3 or TRBV12-4 and TRBJ1-3; D not resolved. V was shortened by 6 bases and J by 2 bases, with 5 bases between the two germline ends. The length of the CDR3 is 12 residues. The CDR3 loop is CASSRAGNTIYF. CDR3 coding DNA: TGTGCCAGCAGCCGGGCTGGAAACACCATATATTTT.

V usage is TRBV28 and J usage is TRBJ2-7; 8 bases line up with TRBD2. CDR1 MDHEN and CDR2 SYDVKM come from the germline V gene. The ends lost 3 bases at V and 5 bases at J; junction bases unmatched: 9. The CDR3 runs 15 residues. CDR3 in DNA: TGTGCCAGCAGTTTTGTTGGCGCGGGGGGCCACGAGCAGTACTTC. Its protein product is CASSFVGAGGHEQYF.

This chain uses TRBV7-9 with TRBJ2-4; possible D gene TRBD2, 6 bases. The germline V and J ends were trimmed by 5 bases and 8 bases, with 22 bases remaining between them. The germline V gene encodes CDR1 SEHNR and CDR2 FQNEAQ (reference sequence). The length of the CDR3 is 16 residues. CDR3 nucleotides: TGTGCCAGCAGCCCCCCCGGGAGCGGAAGGGGAGACATTCAGTACTTC. It yields the protein CASSPPGSGRGDIQYF.

The chain links TRBV16 to TRBJ1-5; TRBD1 might be the D (6 bases). The CDR3 has 16 residues. With 0 bases removed from V and 5 bases from J, the gap between germline ends came to 14 bases. Germline V gene sequence: CDR1 KGHSY, CDR2 FQNENV. The CDR3 protein is CASSQSSGGADQPQHF. In nucleotides, the CDR3 is TGTGCCAGCAGCCAATCGTCGGGGGGCGCGGATCAGCCCCAGCATTTT.

The rearrangement uses TRBV5-1 and TRBJ2-1; no firm D call. V was cut by 0 bases and J by 0 bases, with 10 bases left in between. The germline V gene has CDR1 SGHRS and CDR2 YFSETQ. The CDR3 contains 16 residues. The CDR3 bases are TGCGCCAGCAGCTTGGAACCATCCAGCTCCTACAATGAGCAGTTCTTC. The encoded protein is CASSLEPSSSYNEQFF.

The chain has TRBV2 and TRBJ2-2; no firm D call. The CDR3 runs 15 residues. Trimming left V 2 bases short and J 3 bases short, with 10 bases between. In germline, CDR1 is SNHLY, CDR2 FYNNEI. CDR3 DNA: TGTGCCAGCAGTGAAAGAGCTCCGCACACCGGGGAGCTGTTTTTT. Residues: CASSERAPHTGELFF.

The genes are TRBV7-9 and TRBJ1-1; D may be TRBD1 (5 bases). The V and J ends lost 8 bases and 4 bases respectively, with 17 bases between them. Per germline, CDR1 SEHNR and CDR2 FQNEAQ (reference sequence). The CDR3 covers 14 residues. The CDR3 is CASVRSGGTTEAFF. The CDR3 DNA is TGTGCCAGCGTCAGGTCGGGGGGGACCACTGAAGCTTTCTTT.

The chain is built from TRBV28 and TRBJ2-7, with TRBD2 matching 10 bases. The germline CDR1 and CDR2 sequences are MDHEN and SYDVKM. Unmatched junction bases numbered 11, after V lost 3 bases and J lost 6 bases. This CDR3 comprises 16 residues. In DNA form, the CDR3 reads TGTGCCAGCAGTTTTATAGCGGGAGGTTCCTTCGGCGAGCAGTACTTC. It yields the protein CASSFIAGGSFGEQYF. The variable domain in full, with the rest retrieved from reference TRBV28 and TRBJ2-7, is DVKVTQSSRYLVKRTGEKVFLECVQDMDHENMFWYRQDPGLGLRLIYFSYDVKMKEKGDIPEGYSVSREKKERFSLILESASTNQTSMYLCASSFIAGGSFGEQYFGPGTRLTVT.

The chain is built from TRBV10-3 and TRBJ1-5, with D possibly matching TRBD1 (5 bases). The CDR3 spans 13 residues. V shed 6 bases and J shed 1 base, with 7 bases lying between them. CDR1 is ENHRY and CDR2 is SYGVKD in the germline V gene. The CDR3 coding sequence is TGTGCCATCAGGGACATGAGCAATCAGCCCCAGCATTTT. This encodes CAIRDMSNQPQHF.

The table lists this clone with a few counts. The V and J genes are TRBV16 and TRBJ1-6; no clear D gene. The ends were cut back, 6 bases at V and 14 bases at J, with 17 bases in the middle. The CDR3 sequence is 13 residues long. Germline-derived CDR1 and CDR2 are KGHSY and FQNENV. CDR3 protein: CASSRDFQWALHF. Written as DNA, the CDR3 is TGTGCCAGCAGTCGGGATTTCCAGTGGGCCCTCCACTTT.

V gene TRBV24-1 combines with J gene TRBJ1-6; D perhaps matches TRBD1 (6 bases). This CDR3 is 14 amino acids long. The germline V gene has CDR1 KGHDR and CDR2 SFDVKD. Trimming took off 7 bases at V and 4 bases at J, with 10 bases between the two ends. The CDR3 sequence is CATSEDSYNSPLHF. The CDR3 DNA sequence: TGTGCCACCAGCGAGGACAGTTATAATTCACCCCTCCACTTT.

Only one count was recorded for this clone. This chain joins TRBV25-1 and TRBJ2-1, with TRBD2 identical over 16 bases. There are 17 residues in the CDR3. Germline CDR1 reads MGHDK; CDR2 reads SYGVNS. With 7 bases clipped from V and 9 bases from J, the junction kept 12 bases outside the gene matches. The CDR3 here is CASTKPGLAGGKGEQFF. The CDR3, as DNA: TGTGCCAGCACCAAACCGGGACTAGCGGGAGGGAAGGGTGAGCAGTTCTTC.

The V call is TRBV10-2, the J call TRBJ2-2; TRBD2 aligns across 8 bases. The CDR3 spans 15 residues. CDR1 WSHSY and CDR2 SAAADI come from the germline V gene. V trimming: 4 bases; J trimming: 6 bases; junction bases outside the gene matches: 7. DNA for the CDR3: TGCGCCAGCAGTGCCGGGGGGGCTCGGGCCGGGGAGCTGTTTTTT. Translating gives CASSAGGARAGELFF.

The rearrangement links TRBV5-5 to TRBJ1-2; unclear D gene. The CDR3 consists of 15 residues. Germline values: CDR1 SGHKS, CDR2 YYEKEE (reference sequence). V shed 0 bases and J shed 4 bases, with 13 bases lying between them. The CDR3 DNA follows: TGTGCCAGCAGCTTGGCCGAGGGAGGGCCCTATGGCTACACCTTC. This sequence encodes CASSLAEGGPYGYTF.

The chain has TRBV14 and TRBJ2-1; TRBD1 agrees at 7 bases. Germline V gene data show CDR1 as SGHDN and CDR2 as FVKESK. This CDR3 comprises 15 residues. The V and J ends lost 2 bases and 4 bases, in that order; junction bases with no gene match: 5. The CDR3 sequence is CASSQRRTGYNEQFF. The CDR3 DNA reads TGTGCCAGCAGCCAAAGACGGACAGGTTACAATGAGCAGTTCTTC.

A word on this clone: Mismatch with germline at one junction end may stem from a read error. This chain joins TRBV6-1 and TRBJ1-5; possible D gene TRBD1, 5 bases. This CDR3 comprises 14 residues. Germline V gene data show CDR1 as MNHNS and CDR2 as SASEGT. CDR3 nucleotides: TGTGCCAGCAGCGAAGGAAGGGGAAATCAGCCCCAGCATTTT. This codes for CASSEGRGNQPQHF.

The rearrangement links TRBV18 to TRBJ2-1; TRBD1 matches 8 bases. V lost 1 base and J lost 15; bases outside the gene matches: 5. The germline V gene encodes CDR1 KGHSH and CDR2 LQKENI. This CDR3 has 12 amino acids. The CDR3 DNA reads TGTGCCAGCTCACCACTGGACAGGGTTGGGTTCTTC. Translation: CASSPLDRVGFF.

The V call is TRBV6-2 or TRBV6-3, the J call TRBJ2-7, with 9 bases fitting TRBD2. The J segment lost 3 bases and the V segment lost 6 bases, leaving 9 bases of the junction unmatched. The CDR3 totals 15 residues. CDR1 is MNHEY, CDR2 SVGEGT, per germline. The CDR3 coding sequence is TGTGCCAGCAGCTCTAGCGGGATTAGGGTCTACGAGCAGTACTTC. Amino acid sequence: CASSSSGIRVYEQYF.

The chain joins TRBV7-8 to TRBJ1-5; 9 bases map to TRBD1. Germline lookup yields CDR1 SGHVS and CDR2 FQNEAQ. Germline trimming cut 5 bases from V and 6 bases from J; bases unmatched to any gene: 8. This CDR3 contains 15 residues. CDR3 loop: CASSVRQGQGQPQHF. CDR3 sequence (DNA): TGTGCCAGCAGCGTAAGACAGGGACAGGGTCAGCCCCAGCATTTT.

J is TRBJ1-5 and V is TRBV2; possibly TRBD1 for D (6 bases). The germline V gene has CDR1 SNHLY and CDR2 FYNNEI. This CDR3 has 15 amino acids. The V gene lost 6 bases and the J gene lost 0 bases, with 12 bases spanning the gap. CDR3 region: CASRAQGISNQPQHF. CDR3 nucleotide sequence: TGTGCCAGCAGGGCACAGGGAATTAGCAATCAGCCCCAGCATTTT.

This rearrangement joins TRBV7-9 to TRBJ2-2, with TRBD2 identical over 11 bases. The V and J ends lost 4 bases and 6 bases, in that order; junction bases with no gene match: 10. Germline CDR1 SEHNR, CDR2 FQNEAQ (reference sequence). This CDR3 has 17 amino acids. This CDR3 reads CASSSPTSGKVAGELFF. Here the CDR3 DNA reads TGTGCCAGCAGCTCCCCGACTAGCGGGAAGGTCGCCGGGGAGCTGTTTTTT.